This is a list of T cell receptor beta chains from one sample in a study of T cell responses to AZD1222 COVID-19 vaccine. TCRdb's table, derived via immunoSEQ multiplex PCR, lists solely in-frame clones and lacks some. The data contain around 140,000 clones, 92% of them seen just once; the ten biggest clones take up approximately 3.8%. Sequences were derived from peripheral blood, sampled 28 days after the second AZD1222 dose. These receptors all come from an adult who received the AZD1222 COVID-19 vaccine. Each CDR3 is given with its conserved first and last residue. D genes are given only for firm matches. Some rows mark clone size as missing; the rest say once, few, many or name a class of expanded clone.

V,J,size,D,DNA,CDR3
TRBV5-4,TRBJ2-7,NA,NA,TGTGCCAGCAGCTTGGCCGTAGATGCCTACGAGCAGTACTTC,CASSLAVDAYEQYF
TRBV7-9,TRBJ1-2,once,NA,TGTGCCAGCAGGCAAACGAGGGGGACAACCAACTATGGCTACACCTTC,CASRQTRGTTNYGYTF
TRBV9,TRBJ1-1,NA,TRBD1,TGTGCCAGCAGCGTAATATCACAGGGGGTGAACACTGAAGCTTTCTTT,CASSVISQGVNTEAFF
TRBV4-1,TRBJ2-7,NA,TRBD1,TGCGCCAGCAGCCAACAGACAGGGGGCCTAGACGAGCAGTACTTC,CASSQQTGGLDEQYF
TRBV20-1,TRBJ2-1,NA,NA,TGCAGTGCTAGTATTCCCGGATTCGGATTTTACAATGAGCAGTTCTTC,CSASIPGFGFYNEQFF
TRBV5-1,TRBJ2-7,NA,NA,TGCGCCAGCAGCTTGGCTTACGAGCCTACTGGCGAGCAGTACTTC,CASSLAYEPTGEQYF
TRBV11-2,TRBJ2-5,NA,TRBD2,TGTGCCAGCACCGCCGATGCGGGGACTAGCGGGGGCGGGGAGACCCAGTACTTC,CASTADAGTSGGGETQYF
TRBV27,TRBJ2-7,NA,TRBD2,TGTGCCAGCAGTTTAATGGGGGAGGGCCGAGTCGAGCAGTACTTC,CASSLMGEGRVEQYF
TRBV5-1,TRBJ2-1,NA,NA,TGCGCCAGCAGCATGCAGGGAAGTGGGGTTGATGAGCAGTTCTTC,CASSMQGSGVDEQFF
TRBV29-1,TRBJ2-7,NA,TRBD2,TGCAGCGTTGGGGGGACTATACCCAACGAGCAGTACTTC,CSVGGTIPNEQYF
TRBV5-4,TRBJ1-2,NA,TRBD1,TGTGCCAGCAGCTTTGGGAAGGCAGGGGGCTATGGCTACACCTTC,CASSFGKAGGYGYTF
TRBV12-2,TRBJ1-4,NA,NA,TGTGCAAGTCGCTTAGCGAGAGGGGGTGCAACTAATGAAAAACTGTTTTTT,CASRLARGGATNEKLFF
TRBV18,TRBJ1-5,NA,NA,TGTGCCAGCTCTCCAACGAGGGATCAGCCCCAGCATTTT,CASSPTRDQPQHF
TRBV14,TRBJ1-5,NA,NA,TGTGCCAGCAGCCAAGGCCGGGCTCAGCCCCAGCATTTT,CASSQGRAQPQHF
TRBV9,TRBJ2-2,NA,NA,TGTGCCAGCAGCGTGGGTAGGGTGAACACCGGGGAGCTGTTTTTT,CASSVGRVNTGELFF
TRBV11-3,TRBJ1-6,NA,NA,TGTGCCAGCAGCCTAGAGGGGGGATCACCCCTCCACTTT,CASSLEGGSPLHF
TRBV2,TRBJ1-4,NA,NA,TGTGCCAGCAGTTTACAGCGGTTTGAAAAACTGTTTTTT,CASSLQRFEKLFF
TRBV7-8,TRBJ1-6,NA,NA,TGTGCCAGCAGCTTAGCTTCTACGGGTAGCTCCTATAATTCACCCCTCCACTTT,CASSLASTGSSYNSPLHF
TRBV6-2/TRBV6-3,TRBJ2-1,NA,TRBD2,TGTGCCAGCAGTTACTCGACGACCGCGGGGGGGCAGAGGAATGAGCAGTTCTTC,CASSYSTTAGGQRNEQFF
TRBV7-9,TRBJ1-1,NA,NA,TGTGCCAGCAGCCCCCCATGGAGGGCCACTGAAGCTTTCTTT,CASSPPWRATEAFF
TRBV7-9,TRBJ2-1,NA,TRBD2,TGTGCCAGCAGCTTATCCCACGGGAGGGGGGAGCAGTTCTTC,CASSLSHGRGEQFF
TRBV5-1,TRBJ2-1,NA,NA,TGCGCCAGCAGCTTGGATGGCAGTTACAATGAGCAGTTCTTC,CASSLDGSYNEQFF
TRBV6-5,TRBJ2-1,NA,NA,TGTGCCAGCACCCGCAGGGGAGACAATGAGCAGTTCTTC,CASTRRGDNEQFF
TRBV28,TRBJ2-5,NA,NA,TGTGCCAGCACCAAGGGAGATGGGGAGACCCAGTACTTC,CASTKGDGETQYF
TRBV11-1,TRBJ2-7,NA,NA,TGTGCCAGCAGCTTGAGAATTACCCCGGACTACGAGCAGTACTTC,CASSLRITPDYEQYF
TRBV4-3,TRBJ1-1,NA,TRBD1,TGCGCCAGCAGCCAACTAGGGACAGTCACTGAAGCTTTCTTT,CASSQLGTVTEAFF
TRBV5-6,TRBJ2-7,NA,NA,TGTGCCAGCAGCTTCGGGGCCGCCTACGAGCAGTACTTC,CASSFGAAYEQYF